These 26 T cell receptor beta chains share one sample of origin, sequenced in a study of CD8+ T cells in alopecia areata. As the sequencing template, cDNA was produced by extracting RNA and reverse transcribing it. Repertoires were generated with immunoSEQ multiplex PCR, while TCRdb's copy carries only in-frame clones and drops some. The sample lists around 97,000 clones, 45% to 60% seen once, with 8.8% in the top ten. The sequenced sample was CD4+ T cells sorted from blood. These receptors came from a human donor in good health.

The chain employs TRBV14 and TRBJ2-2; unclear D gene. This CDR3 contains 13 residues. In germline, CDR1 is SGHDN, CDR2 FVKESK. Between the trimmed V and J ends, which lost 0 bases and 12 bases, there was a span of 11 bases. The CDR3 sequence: CASSQDRVGKLFF. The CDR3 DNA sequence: TGTGCCAGCAGCCAAGATCGAGTAGGGAAGCTGTTTTTT.

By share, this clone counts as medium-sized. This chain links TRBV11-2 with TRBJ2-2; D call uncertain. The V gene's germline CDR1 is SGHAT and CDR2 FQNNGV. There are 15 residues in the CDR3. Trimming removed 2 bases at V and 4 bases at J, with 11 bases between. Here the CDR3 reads CASSLNLASTGELFF. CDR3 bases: TGTGCCAGCAGCTTAAACCTGGCGTCCACCGGGGAGCTGTTTTTT.

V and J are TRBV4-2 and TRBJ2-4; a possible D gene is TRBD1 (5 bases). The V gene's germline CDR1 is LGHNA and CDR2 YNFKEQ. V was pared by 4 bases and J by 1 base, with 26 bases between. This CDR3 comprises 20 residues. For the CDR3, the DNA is TGTGCCAGCAGCCTATTCAAGATGCAGGGAATAAGGGTGGCCAAAAACATTCAGTACTTC. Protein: CASSLFKMQGIRVAKNIQYF.

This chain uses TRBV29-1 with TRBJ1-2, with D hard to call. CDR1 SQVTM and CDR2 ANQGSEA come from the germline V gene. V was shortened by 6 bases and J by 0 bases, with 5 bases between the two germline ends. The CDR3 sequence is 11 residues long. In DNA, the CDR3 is TGCAGCGTCGAATCTAACTATGGCTACACCTTC. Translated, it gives CSVESNYGYTF.

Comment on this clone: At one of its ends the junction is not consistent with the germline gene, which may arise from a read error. Here the CDR3 DNA reads TGTGCCAGCAGTGTCAGGACTAGCACAGATACGCAGTACTTT. Translating it yields CASSVRTSTDTQYF. V is TRBV2 and J is TRBJ2-3; 8 positions agree with TRBD2. Germline V CDR1 and CDR2: SNHLY, FYNNEI. This CDR3 is built from 14 residues.

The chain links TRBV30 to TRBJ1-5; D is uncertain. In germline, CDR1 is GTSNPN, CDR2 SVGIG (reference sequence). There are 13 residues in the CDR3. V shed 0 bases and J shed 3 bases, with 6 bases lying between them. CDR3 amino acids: CAWSVLINQPQHF. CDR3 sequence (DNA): TGTGCCTGGAGTGTACTCATCAATCAGCCCCAGCATTTT.

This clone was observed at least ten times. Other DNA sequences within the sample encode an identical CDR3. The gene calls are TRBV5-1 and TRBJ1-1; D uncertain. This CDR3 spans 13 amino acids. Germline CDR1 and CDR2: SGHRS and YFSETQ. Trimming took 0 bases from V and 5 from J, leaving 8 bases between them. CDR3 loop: CASSLEGNTEAFF. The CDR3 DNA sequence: TGCGCCAGCAGCTTGGAGGGAAATACTGAAGCTTTCTTT.

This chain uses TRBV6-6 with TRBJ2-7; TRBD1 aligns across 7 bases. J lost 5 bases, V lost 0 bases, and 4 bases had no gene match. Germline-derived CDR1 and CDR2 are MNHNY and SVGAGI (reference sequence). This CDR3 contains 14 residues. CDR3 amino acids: CASSYSKGADEQYF. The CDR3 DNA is TGTGCCAGCAGTTACTCGAAGGGGGCGGACGAGCAGTACTTC.

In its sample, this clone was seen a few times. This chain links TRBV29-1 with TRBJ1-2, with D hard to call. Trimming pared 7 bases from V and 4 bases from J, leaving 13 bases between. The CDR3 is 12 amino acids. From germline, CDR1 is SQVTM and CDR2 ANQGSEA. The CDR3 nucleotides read TGCAGCGCAGATCTGGGTAGCTATGGCTACACCTTC. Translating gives CSADLGSYGYTF. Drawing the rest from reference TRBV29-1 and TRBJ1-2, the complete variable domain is SAVISQKPSRDICQRGTSLTIQCQVDSQVTMMFWYRQQPGQSLTLIATANQGSEATYESGFVIDKFPISRPNLTFSTLTVSNMSPEDSSIYLCSADLGSYGYTFGSGTRLTVV.

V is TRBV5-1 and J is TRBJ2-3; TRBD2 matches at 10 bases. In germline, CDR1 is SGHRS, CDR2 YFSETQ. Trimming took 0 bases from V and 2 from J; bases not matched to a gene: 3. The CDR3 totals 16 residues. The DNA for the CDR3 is TGCGCCAGCAGCTTGGCACTAGCGGGGTTCACAGATACGCAGTATTTT. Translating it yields CASSLALAGFTDTQYF.

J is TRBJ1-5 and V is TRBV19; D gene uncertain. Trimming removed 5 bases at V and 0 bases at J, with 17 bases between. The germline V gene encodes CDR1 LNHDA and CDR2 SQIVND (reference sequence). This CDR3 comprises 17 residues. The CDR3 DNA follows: TGTGCCAGTAGTCCCCTCGAGGCAGCTTATAGCAATCAGCCCCAGCATTTT. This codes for CASSPLEAAYSNQPQHF. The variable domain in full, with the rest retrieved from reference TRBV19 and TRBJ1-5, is DGGITQSPKYLFRKEGQNVTLSCEQNLNHDAMYWYRQDPGQGLRLIYYSQIVNDFQKGDIAEGYSVSREKKESFPLTVTSAQKNPTAFYLCASSPLEAAYSNQPQHFGDGTRLSIL.

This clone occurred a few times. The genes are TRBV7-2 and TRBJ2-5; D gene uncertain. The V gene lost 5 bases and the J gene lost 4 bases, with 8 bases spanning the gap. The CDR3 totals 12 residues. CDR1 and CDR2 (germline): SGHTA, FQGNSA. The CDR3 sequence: CASSEDRETQYF. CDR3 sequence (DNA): TGTGCCAGCAGCGAGGACCGAGAGACCCAGTACTTC.

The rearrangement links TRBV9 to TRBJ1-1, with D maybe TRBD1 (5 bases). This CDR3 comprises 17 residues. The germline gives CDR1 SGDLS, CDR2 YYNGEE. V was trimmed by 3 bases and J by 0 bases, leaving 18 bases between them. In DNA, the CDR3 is TGTGCCAGCAGCGCACCAAACGGGACGACCATGAACACTGAAGCTTTCTTT. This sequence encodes CASSAPNGTTMNTEAFF.

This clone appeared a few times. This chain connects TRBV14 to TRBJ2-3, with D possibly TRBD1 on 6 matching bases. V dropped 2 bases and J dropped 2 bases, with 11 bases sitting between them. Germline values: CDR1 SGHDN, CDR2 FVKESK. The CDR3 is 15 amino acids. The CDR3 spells CASSQHRETTDTQYF. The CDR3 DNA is TGTGCCAGCAGCCAACACAGGGAGACCACAGATACGCAGTATTTT.

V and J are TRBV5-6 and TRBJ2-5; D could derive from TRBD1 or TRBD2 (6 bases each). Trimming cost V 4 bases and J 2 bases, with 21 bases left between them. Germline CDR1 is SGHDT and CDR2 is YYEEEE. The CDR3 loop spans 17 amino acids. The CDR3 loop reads CASSPGLTGGEQETQYF. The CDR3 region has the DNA TGTGCCAGCAGCCCCGGCCTGACAGGAGGGGAACAAGAGACCCAGTACTTC. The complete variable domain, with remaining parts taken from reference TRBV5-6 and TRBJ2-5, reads DAGVTQSPTHLIKTRGQQVTLRCSPKSGHDTVSWYQQALGQGPQFIFQYYEEEERQRGNFPDRFSGHQFPNYSSELNVNALLLGDSALYLCASSPGLTGGEQETQYFGPGTRLLVL.

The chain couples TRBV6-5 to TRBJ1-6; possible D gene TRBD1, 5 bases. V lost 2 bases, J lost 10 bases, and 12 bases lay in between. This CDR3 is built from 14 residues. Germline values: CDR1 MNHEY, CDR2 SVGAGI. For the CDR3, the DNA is TGTGCCAGCAGTTACGCCCATGGGGGGTCACCCCTCCACTTT. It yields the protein CASSYAHGGSPLHF.

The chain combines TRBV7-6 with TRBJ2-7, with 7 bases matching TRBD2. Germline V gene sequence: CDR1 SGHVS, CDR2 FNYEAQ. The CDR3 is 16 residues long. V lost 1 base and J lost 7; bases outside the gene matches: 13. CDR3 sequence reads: CASSLVPGGQNGEQYF. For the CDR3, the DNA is TGTGCCAGCAGCTTAGTTCCGGGGGGTCAGAATGGGGAGCAGTACTTC.

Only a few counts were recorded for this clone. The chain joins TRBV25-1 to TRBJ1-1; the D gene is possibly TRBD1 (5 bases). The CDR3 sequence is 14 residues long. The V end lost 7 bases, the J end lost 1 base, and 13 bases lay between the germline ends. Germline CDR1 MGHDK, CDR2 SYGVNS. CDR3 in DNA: TGTGCCAGCAAATTCGGGGCCTCGAACACTGAAGCTTTCTTT. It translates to CASKFGASNTEAFF.

The CDR3 sequence is CASSLPDSTNTGELFF. The CDR3 bases are TGTGCCAGCAGTCTCCCCGACAGTACGAACACCGGGGAGCTGTTTTTT. V and J are TRBV28 and TRBJ2-2; maybe TRBD1 (5 bases). Germline V lookup: CDR1 MDHEN, CDR2 SYDVKM. This CDR3 comprises 16 residues. Trimming pared 5 bases from V and 0 bases from J, leaving 13 bases between.

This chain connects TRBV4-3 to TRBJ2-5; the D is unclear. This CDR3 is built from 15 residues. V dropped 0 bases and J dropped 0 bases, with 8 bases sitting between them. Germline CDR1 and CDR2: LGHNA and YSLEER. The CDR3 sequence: CASSQDLNNQETQYF. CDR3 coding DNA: TGCGCCAGCAGCCAAGATTTAAATAACCAAGAGACCCAGTACTTC.

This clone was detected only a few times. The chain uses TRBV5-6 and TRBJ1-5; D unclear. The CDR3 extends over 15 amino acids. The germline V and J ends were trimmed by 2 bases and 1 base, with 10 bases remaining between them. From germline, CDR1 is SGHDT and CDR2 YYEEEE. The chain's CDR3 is CASSFPPWSNQPQHF. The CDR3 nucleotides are TGTGCCAGCAGCTTTCCACCGTGGAGCAATCAGCCCCAGCATTTT. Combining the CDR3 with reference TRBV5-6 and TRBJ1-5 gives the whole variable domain DAGVTQSPTHLIKTRGQQVTLRCSPKSGHDTVSWYQQALGQGPQFIFQYYEEEERQRGNFPDRFSGHQFPNYSSELNVNALLLGDSALYLCASSFPPWSNQPQHFGDGTRLSIL.

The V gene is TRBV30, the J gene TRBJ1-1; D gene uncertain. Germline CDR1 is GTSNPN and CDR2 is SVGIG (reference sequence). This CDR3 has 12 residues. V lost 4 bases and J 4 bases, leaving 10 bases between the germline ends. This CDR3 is CAWTEVTTEAFF. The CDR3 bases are TGTGCCTGGACAGAGGTCACCACTGAAGCTTTCTTT.

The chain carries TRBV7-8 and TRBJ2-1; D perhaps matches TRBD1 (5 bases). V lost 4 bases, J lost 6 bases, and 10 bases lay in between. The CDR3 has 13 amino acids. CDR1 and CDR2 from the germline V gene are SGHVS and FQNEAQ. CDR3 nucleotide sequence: TGTGCCAGCAGCTCCAGACAGTTCAATGAGCAGTTCTTC. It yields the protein CASSSRQFNEQFF.

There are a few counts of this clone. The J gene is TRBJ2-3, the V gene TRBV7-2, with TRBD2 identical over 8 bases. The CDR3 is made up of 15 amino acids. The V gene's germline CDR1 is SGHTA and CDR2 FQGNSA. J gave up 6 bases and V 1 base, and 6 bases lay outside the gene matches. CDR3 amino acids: CASSLVGSGADTQYF. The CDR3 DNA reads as TGTGCCAGCAGCTTAGTGGGTAGCGGGGCGGATACGCAGTATTTT.

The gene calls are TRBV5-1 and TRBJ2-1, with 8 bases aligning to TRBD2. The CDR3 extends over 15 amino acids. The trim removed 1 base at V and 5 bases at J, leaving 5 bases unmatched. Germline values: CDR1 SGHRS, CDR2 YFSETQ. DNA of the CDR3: TGCGCCAGCAGCTTGAGGCTAGCGGGCGACAATGAGCAGTTCTTC. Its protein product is CASSLRLAGDNEQFF. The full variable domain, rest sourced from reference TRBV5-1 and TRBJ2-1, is KAGVTQTPRYLIKTRGQQVTLSCSPISGHRSVSWYQQTPGQGLQFLFEYFSETQRNKGNFPGRFSGRQFSNSRSEMNVSTLELGDSALYLCASSLRLAGDNEQFFGPGTRLTVL.

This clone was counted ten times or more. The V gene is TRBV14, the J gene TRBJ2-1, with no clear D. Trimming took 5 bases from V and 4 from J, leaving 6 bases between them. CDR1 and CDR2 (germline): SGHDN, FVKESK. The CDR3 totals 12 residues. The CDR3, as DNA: TGTGCCAGCAGCGTACAGTACAATGAGCAGTTCTTC. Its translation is CASSVQYNEQFF.